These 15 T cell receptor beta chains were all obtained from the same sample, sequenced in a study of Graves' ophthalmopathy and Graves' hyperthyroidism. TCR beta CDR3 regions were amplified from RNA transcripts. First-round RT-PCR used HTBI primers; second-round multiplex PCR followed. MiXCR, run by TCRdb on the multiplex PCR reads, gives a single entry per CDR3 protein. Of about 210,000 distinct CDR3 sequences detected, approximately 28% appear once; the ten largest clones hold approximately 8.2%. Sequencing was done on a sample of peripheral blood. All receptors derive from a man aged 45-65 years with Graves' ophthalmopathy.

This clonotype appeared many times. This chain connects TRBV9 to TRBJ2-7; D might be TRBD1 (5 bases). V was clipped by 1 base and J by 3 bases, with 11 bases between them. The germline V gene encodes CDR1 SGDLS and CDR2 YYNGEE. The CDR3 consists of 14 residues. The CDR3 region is CASSVTQEDYEQYF. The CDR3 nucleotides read TGTGCCAGCAGCGTAACACAGGAAGACTACGAGCAGTACTTC.

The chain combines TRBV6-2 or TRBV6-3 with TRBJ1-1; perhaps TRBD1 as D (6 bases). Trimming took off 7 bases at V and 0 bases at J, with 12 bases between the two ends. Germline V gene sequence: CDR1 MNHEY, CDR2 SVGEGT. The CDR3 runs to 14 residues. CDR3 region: CASTRTGMNTEAFF. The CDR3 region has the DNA TGTGCCAGCACTAGAACAGGGATGAACACTGAAGCTTTCTTT.

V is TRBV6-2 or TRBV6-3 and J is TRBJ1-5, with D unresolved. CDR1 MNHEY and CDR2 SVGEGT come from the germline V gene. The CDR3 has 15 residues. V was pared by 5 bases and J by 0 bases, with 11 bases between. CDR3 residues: CASSQQRNSNQPQHF. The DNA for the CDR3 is TGTGCCAGCAGTCAACAGAGAAATAGCAATCAGCCCCAGCATTTT.

The CDR3 DNA reads TGTGCCAGCAGTACGCAGCTGAGGCCCCAGCATTTT. This gives the protein CASSTQLRPQHF. The gene calls are TRBV6-2 or TRBV6-3 and TRBJ1-5, with unresolved D. Per the germline V gene, CDR1 is MNHEY and CDR2 is SVGEGT. The CDR3 spans 12 residues. V lost 5 bases to trimming and J lost 9 bases, with 11 bases between them.

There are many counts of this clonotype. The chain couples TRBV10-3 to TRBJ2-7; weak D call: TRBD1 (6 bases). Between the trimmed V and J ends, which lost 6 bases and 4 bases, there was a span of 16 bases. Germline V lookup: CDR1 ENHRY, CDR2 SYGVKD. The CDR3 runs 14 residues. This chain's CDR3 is CAISPGQRGYEQYF. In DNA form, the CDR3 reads TGTGCCATCAGCCCGGGGCAGAGGGGGTACGAGCAGTACTTC.

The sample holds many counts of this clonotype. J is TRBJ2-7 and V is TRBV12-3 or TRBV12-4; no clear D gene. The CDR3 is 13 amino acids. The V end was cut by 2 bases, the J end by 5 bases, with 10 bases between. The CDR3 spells CASSLTLAHEQYF. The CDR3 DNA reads TGTGCCAGCAGTTTAACTTTGGCCCACGAGCAGTACTTC.

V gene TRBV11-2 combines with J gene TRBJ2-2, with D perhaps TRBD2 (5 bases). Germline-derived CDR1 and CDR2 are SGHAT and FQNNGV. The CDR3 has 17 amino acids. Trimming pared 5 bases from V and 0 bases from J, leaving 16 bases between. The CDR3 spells CASSLGGLYTNTGELFF. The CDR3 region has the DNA TGTGCCAGCAGCCTCGGCGGGCTATATACGAACACCGGGGAGCTGTTTTTT.

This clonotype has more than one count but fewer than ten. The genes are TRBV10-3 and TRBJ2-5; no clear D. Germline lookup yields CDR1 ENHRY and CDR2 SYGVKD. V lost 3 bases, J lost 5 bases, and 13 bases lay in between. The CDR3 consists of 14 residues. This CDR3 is CAISDSGGRETQYF. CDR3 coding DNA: TGTGCCATCAGTGATTCGGGTGGTAGGGAGACCCAGTACTTC.

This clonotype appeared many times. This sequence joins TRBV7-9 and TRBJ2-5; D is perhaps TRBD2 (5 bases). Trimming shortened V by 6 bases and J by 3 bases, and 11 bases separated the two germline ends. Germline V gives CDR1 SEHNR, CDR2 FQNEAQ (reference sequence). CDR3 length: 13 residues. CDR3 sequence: CASRWTSEETQYF. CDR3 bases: TGTGCCAGCAGATGGACTTCAGAAGAGACCCAGTACTTC.

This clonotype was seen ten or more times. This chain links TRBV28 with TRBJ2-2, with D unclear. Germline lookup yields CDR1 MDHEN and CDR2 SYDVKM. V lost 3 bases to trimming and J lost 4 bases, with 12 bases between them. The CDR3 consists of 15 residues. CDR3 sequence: CASSFEMGITGELFF. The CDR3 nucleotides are TGTGCCAGCAGTTTTGAGATGGGGATCACCGGGGAGCTGTTTTTT.

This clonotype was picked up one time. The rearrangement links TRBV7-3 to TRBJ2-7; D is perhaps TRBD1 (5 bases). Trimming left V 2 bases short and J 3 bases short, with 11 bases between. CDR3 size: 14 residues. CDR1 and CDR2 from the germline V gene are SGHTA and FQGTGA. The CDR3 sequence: CASSLGVGVYEQYF. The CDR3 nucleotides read TGTGCCAGCAGCTTAGGGGTAGGGGTCTACGAGCAGTACTTC.

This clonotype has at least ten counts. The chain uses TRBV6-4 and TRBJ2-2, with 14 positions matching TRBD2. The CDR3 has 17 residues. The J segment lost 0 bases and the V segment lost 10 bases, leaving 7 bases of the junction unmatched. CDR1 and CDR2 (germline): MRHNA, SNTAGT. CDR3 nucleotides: TGTGCCACCAAGGGACTAGCGGGAGAGGCGAACACCGGGGAGCTGTTTTTT. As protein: CATKGLAGEANTGELFF.

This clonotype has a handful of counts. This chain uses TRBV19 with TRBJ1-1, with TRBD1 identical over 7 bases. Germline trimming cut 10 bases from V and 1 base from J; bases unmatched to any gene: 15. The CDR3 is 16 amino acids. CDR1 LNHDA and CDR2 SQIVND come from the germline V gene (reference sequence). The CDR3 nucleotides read TGTGCCACTACCAGGGGGGCCATAACTGGGAACACTGAAGCTTTCTTT. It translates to CATTRGAITGNTEAFF.

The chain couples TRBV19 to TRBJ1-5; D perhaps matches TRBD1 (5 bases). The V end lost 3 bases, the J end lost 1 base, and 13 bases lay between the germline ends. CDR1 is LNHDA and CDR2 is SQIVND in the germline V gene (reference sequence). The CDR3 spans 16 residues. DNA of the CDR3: TGTGCCAGTAGTATTCAGGGAGAATGGAGCAATCAGCCCCAGCATTTT. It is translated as CASSIQGEWSNQPQHF.

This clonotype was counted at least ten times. As DNA, the CDR3 is TGCGCCAGCAGTGAGTCGGGGAGTTACGAGCAGTACTTC. This codes for CASSESGSYEQYF. The chain uses TRBV10-1 and TRBJ2-7; possible D gene TRBD2, 5 bases. From germline, CDR1 is WNHNN and CDR2 SYGVQD (reference sequence). The CDR3 runs to 13 residues. Trimming stripped 0 bases from V and 4 bases from J, with 7 bases between.